This T cell receptor beta chain was identified during a study of CXCR3-negative and CXCR3-positive naive CD8 T cells. This CDR3 region has 14 residues. The germline CDR1 and CDR2 sequences are ENHRY and SYGVKD. CD45RO-CCR7+CD27+CD95- characterized naive CD8+ T cells. The TRB cDNA libraries were prepared by 5' RACE with UMI labels. From its re-call of the 5' RACE reads, TCRdb lists each CDR3 protein once, without DNA. Its clone listing holds under 85,000 distinct CDR3 sequences. Study-wide results and caveats: In cryopreserved cells, CXCR3 expression partially decreased, and fresh PBMCs were used in most assays. Naive cells positive for CXCR3 carried more hydrophobic TRB CDR3s than CXCR3-negative ones. Memory CD8+ cells had much lower diversity, and both naive subsets had comparably high diversity.

A note on this clonotype: Its antigen is still unknown.

The TCR originated in a human donor in good health. Some clones in this sample may be carry-over from other donors' samples. The sample taken for sequencing was naive CXCR3+ CD8+ T cells from blood. Documented subset: CD45RO-CCR7+CD27+CD95- naive CD8+ T cells expressing CXCR3 (TNR3+). V usage is TRBV10-3 and J usage is TRBJ2-7; the D call of TRBD2 rests on TCRdb alone, since no DNA is present to check it. CDR3 region: CAIRLAGSSYEQYF.